This TCR beta chain was sequenced in a study of post-analysis software for immune sequencing data. This clonotype has only a few counts. Its target is unknown. Study findings and constraints: Controls' normalized Chao1 diversity significantly exceeded that of multiple sclerosis patients. Among roughly 5 TRBV segments more frequent in patients than controls were TRBV5-6, TRBV5-1 and TRBV20-1.

TCR beta libraries were prepared from cDNA with unique molecular identifiers. TCRdb independently ran MiXCR on the PCR reads; one entry per CDR3 protein. Of almost 700,000 distinct CDR3 sequences listed, approximately 59% are singletons. CDR1 is MGHRA and CDR2 is YSYEKL in the germline V gene. Trimming cost V 0 bases and J 5 bases, with 22 bases left between them. The CDR3 spans 18 residues. The chain combines TRBV4-1 with TRBJ1-2; weak D call: TRBD1 (6 bases). Sequencing was performed on blood. This receptor was obtained from a girl aged 2 to 9 with multiple sclerosis. The CDR3 is CASSQEAPEEKGGYGYTF. The CDR3 DNA follows: TGCGCCAGCAGCCAAGAAGCCCCTGAGGAGAAAGGGGGATATGGCTACACCTTC.